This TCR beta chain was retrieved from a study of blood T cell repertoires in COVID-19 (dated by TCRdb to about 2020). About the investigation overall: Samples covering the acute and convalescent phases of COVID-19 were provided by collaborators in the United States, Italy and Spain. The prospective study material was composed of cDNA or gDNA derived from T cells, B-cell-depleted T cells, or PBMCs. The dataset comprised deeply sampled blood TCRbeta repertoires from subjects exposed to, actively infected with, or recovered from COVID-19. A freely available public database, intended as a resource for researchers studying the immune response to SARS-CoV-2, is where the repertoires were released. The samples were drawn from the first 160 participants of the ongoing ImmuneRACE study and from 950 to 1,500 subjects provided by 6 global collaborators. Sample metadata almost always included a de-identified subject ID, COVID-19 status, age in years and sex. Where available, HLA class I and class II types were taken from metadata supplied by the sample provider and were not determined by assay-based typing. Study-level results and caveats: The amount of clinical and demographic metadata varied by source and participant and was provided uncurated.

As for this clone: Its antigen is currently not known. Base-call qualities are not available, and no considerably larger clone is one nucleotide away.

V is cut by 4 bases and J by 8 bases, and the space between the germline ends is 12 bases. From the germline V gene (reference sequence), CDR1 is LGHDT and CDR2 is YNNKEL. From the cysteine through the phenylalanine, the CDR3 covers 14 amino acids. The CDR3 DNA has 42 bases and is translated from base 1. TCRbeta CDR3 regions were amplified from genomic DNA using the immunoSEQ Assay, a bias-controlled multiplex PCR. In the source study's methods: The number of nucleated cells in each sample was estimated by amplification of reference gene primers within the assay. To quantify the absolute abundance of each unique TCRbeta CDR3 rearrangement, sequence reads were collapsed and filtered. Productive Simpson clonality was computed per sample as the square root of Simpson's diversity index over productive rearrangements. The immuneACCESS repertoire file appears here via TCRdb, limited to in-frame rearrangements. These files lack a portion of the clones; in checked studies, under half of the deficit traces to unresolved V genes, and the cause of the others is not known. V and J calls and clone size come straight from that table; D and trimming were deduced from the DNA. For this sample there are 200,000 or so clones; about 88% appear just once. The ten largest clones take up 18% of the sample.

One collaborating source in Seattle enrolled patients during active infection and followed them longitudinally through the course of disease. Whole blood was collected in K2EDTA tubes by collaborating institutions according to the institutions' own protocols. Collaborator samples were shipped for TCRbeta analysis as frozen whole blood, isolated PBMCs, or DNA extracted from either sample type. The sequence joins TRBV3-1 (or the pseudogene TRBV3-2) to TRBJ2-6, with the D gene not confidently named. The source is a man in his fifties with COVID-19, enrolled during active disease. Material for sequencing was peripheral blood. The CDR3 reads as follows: CASSPSLTTNVLTF. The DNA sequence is TGTGCCAGCAGCCCATCCTTAACTACCAACGTCCTGACTTTC.